Below, 21 T cell receptor beta chains from the same sample are listed, as sequenced in a study of T-cell reconstitution after alpha-beta-depleted transplantation in children. During its preparation, the TCRbeta library received unique molecular identifiers. TCRdb analysed the PCR reads with MiXCR anew, one entry per CDR3 protein. This table has 200,000 to 250,000 distinct CDR3 sequences, about a tenth appearing once. Sequenced material: PBMCs from the stem cell graft donor, taken from the stem cell graft. The receptor source for this set is a human donor who donated a stem cell graft to a child with acute lymphoblastic leukemia.

The CDR3 coding sequence is TGCAGTGCCCACGCCGGCTCAATCTATGGCTACACCTTC. This translates into CSAHAGSIYGYTF. J is TRBJ1-2 and V is TRBV20-1, with no clear D. Germline CDR1 reads DFQATT; CDR2 reads SNEGSKA (reference sequence). The CDR3 runs to 13 residues. The V end lost 6 bases, the J end lost 4 bases, and 15 bases lay between the germline ends.

As regards this clonotype: At one end the junction does not follow the germline gene, possibly because of a read error. The chain couples TRBV20-1 to TRBJ2-3, with 7 bases identical to TRBD1. In germline, CDR1 is DFQATT, CDR2 SNEGSKA (reference sequence). CDR3 size: 16 residues. CDR3 loop: CSTRGVTGDSTDTQYF. CDR3 in DNA: TGCAGTACTAGAGGGGTAACAGGGGATTCAACAGATACGCAGTATTTT.

This clonotype was observed many times. This sequence joins TRBV27 and TRBJ2-7; no clear D gene. The CDR3 is 13 amino acids. V was pared by 4 bases and J by 2 bases, with 9 bases between. Looked up from germline, CDR1 is MNHEY and CDR2 is SMNVEV (reference sequence). The CDR3 reads CASSSAGAYEQYF. The CDR3 DNA sequence: TGTGCCAGCAGTTCGGCCGGCGCCTACGAGCAGTACTTC.

This clonotype was detected only a few times. The J gene is TRBJ1-2, the V gene TRBV29-1; 7 positions match TRBD1. V trimming: 6 bases; J trimming: 3 bases; junction bases outside the gene matches: 10. The germline V gene encodes CDR1 SQVTM and CDR2 ANQGSEA. This CDR3 is built from 14 residues. In DNA form, the CDR3 reads TGCAGCGTCGGTGGGACAGTCAAGGACTATGGCTACACCTTC. Encoded protein: CSVGGTVKDYGYTF.

This clonotype was seen repeatedly, ten times or more. The chain uses TRBV3-1 and TRBJ1-4; no clear D. Per the germline V gene, CDR1 is LGHDT and CDR2 is YNNKEL (reference sequence). The V and J ends lost 0 bases and 0 bases respectively, with 8 bases between them. This CDR3 comprises 16 residues. As DNA, the CDR3 is TGTGCCAGCAGCCAAGACTCTACTGCAACTAATGAAAAACTGTTTTTT. Translating gives CASSQDSTATNEKLFF.

V is TRBV12-3 or TRBV12-4 and J is TRBJ2-3; 9 bases agree with TRBD2. The junction had 4 bases not matched to a gene; V was cut back by 4 bases and J by 2 bases. The CDR3 is made up of 15 amino acids. The CDR3 DNA reads TGTGCCAGCAGTTATGAGCGGGGGGCCACAGATACGCAGTATTTT. Protein product: CASSYERGATDTQYF.

This clonotype came up a few times. The V gene is TRBV7-2, the J gene TRBJ2-7; D perhaps matches TRBD1 (5 bases). The V end was cut by 5 bases, the J end by 3 bases, with 17 bases between. CDR1 SGHTA and CDR2 FQGNSA come from the germline V gene. The CDR3 sequence is 15 residues long. DNA for the CDR3: TGTGCCAGCAGCCCGGTAGGGGTAGACATCTACGAGCAGTACTTC. This gives the protein CASSPVGVDIYEQYF.

This clonotype was seen a few times. DNA for the CDR3: TGTGCCAGCAGCCCAGGACTAGCGGGGGGTGCTAGCACAGATACGCAGTATTTT. Translated: CASSPGLAGGASTDTQYF. The gene calls are TRBV3-1 and TRBJ2-3; 14 bases are shared with TRBD2. Germline V gene lookup returns CDR1 LGHDT and CDR2 YNNKEL (reference sequence). The V segment lost 4 bases and the J segment 0 bases; nucleotides outside the gene matches: 6. CDR3 length equals 18 residues.

This clonotype came up many times. CDR3 DNA: TGTGCCAGCAGCCCAGGCGGGACAGCCTATGGCTACACCTTC. It specifies CASSPGGTAYGYTF. The chain joins TRBV7-2 to TRBJ1-2; 7 bases fit TRBD1. J was trimmed by 4 bases and V by 5 bases; bases with no gene match: 7. Germline CDR1 is SGHTA and CDR2 is FQGNSA. The CDR3 contains 14 residues.

This clonotype was observed a few times. The chain links TRBV7-2 to TRBJ2-1; perhaps D is TRBD1 or TRBD2 (5 bases each). The length of the CDR3 is 16 residues. V lost 6 bases and J 2 bases, leaving 17 bases between the germline ends. Germline CDR1 and CDR2: SGHTA and FQGNSA. The CDR3 DNA follows: TGTGCCAGCAGGAAAGTGGTGGGGGTTGCCTACAATGAGCAGTTCTTC. Translated, it gives CASRKVVGVAYNEQFF. The full variable domain, rest sourced from reference TRBV7-2 and TRBJ2-1, is GAGVSQSPSNKVTEKGKDVELRCDPISGHTALYWYRQSLGQGLEFLIYFQGNSAPDKSGLPSDRFSAERTGGSVSTLTIQRTQQEDSAVYLCASRKVVGVAYNEQFFGPGTRLTVL.

In its sample, this clonotype was seen many times. In nucleotides, the CDR3 is TGTGCCAGCACCGGGGACAGGGGCCTTAGTAGCAATCAGCCCCAGCATTTT. It codes for CASTGDRGLSSNQPQHF. The rearrangement uses TRBV6-5 and TRBJ1-5; 10 bases are a match to TRBD1. The trim removed 7 bases at V and 0 bases at J, leaving 9 bases unmatched. This CDR3 comprises 17 residues. CDR1 and CDR2 (germline): MNHEY, SVGAGI.

There are many counts of this clonotype. The chain carries TRBV6-5 and TRBJ2-7; 8 bases map to TRBD1. This CDR3 comprises 16 residues. J lost 2 bases, V lost 2 bases, and 8 bases had no gene match. Germline V gene sequence: CDR1 MNHEY, CDR2 SVGAGI. This CDR3 reads CASSYAWTGSAYEQYF. The DNA of the CDR3 is TGTGCCAGCAGTTACGCTTGGACAGGGTCGGCCTACGAGCAGTACTTC.

In this sample, this clonotype turned up a few times. The chain recombines TRBV7-9 with TRBJ1-3; 7 positions match TRBD1. The germline gives CDR1 SEHNR, CDR2 FQNEAQ (reference sequence). The CDR3 is 17 amino acids. The junction had 13 bases not matched to a gene; V was cut back by 4 bases and J by 4 bases. DNA of the CDR3: TGTGCCAGCAGCTCCCAGACCCGACAGGGAAGGGGAAACACCATATATTTT. It translates to CASSSQTRQGRGNTIYF.

There are many counts of this clonotype. The gene calls are TRBV5-1 and TRBJ2-7; 8 nucleotides line up with TRBD1. Germline CDR1 SGHRS, CDR2 YFSETQ. The CDR3 sequence is 20 residues long. V dropped 4 bases and J dropped 1; count of bases not matched to a gene: 22. In DNA form, the CDR3 reads TGCGCCAGCAGCGGACTCATACGGGACAGGTACGATGACCCGTCCTACGAGCAGTACTTC. Encoded protein: CASSGLIRDRYDDPSYEQYF.

The V and J genes are TRBV6-2 or TRBV6-3 and TRBJ2-2; D gene unclear. Germline V gives CDR1 MNHEY, CDR2 SVGEGT. The V end lost 3 bases, the J end lost 0 bases, and 14 bases lay between the germline ends. This CDR3 comprises 17 residues. The CDR3 bases are TGTGCCAGCAGTTATTTGGTTACCGGAGCGAACACCGGGGAGCTGTTTTTT. This encodes CASSYLVTGANTGELFF.

This clonotype has a handful of counts. The chain carries TRBV13 and TRBJ1-1, with 11 nucleotides matching TRBD1. This CDR3 spans 14 amino acids. The J segment lost 8 bases and the V segment lost 1 base, leaving 3 bases of the junction unmatched. Germline lookup yields CDR1 PRHDT and CDR2 FYEKMQ (reference sequence). CDR3 region: CASSLAWTGGEAFF. In DNA, the CDR3 is TGTGCCAGCAGCTTAGCCTGGACAGGGGGCGAAGCTTTCTTT.

This chain uses TRBV12-3 or TRBV12-4 with TRBJ2-7; D is uncertain. There are 13 residues in the CDR3. Deletions cut 3 bases from V and 2 bases from J, with 8 bases between. The CDR3 DNA reads TGTGCCAGCAGTTTGGGGATTCCCTACGAGCAGTACTTC. It specifies CASSLGIPYEQYF.

This clonotype has a count of ten or more. The chain links TRBV29-1 to TRBJ1-1, with 7 bases matching TRBD1. Germline assignment: CDR1 SQVTM and CDR2 ANQGSEA. With 6 bases clipped from V and 3 bases from J, the junction kept 7 bases outside the gene matches. The CDR3 runs 13 residues. The CDR3 protein is CSVVDRVYTEAFF. The CDR3 DNA is TGCAGCGTCGTTGACAGGGTCTACACTGAAGCTTTCTTT.

The table lists this clonotype with many counts. The chain's CDR3 is CATLGQTGGRELFF. The CDR3 region has the DNA TGTGCCACCCTGGGACAGACTGGAGGGAGGGAGCTGTTTTTT. The V and J genes are TRBV24-1 and TRBJ2-2, with D possibly being TRBD1 (7 bases). The CDR3 loop spans 14 amino acids. Trimming pared 9 bases from V and 9 bases from J, leaving 19 bases between. CDR1 is KGHDR, CDR2 SFDVKD, per germline.

This clonotype was observed a handful of times. V gene TRBV7-6 combines with J gene TRBJ2-7; D assignment may be TRBD1 or TRBD2 (6 bases each). Germline V gene lookup returns CDR1 SGHVS and CDR2 FNYEAQ. The CDR3 extends over 18 amino acids. Trimming took 2 bases from V and 6 from J, leaving 26 bases between them. The CDR3 bases are TGTGCCAGCAGCTTAAGCAGTTTCCGGGGGCCCGTGGGGGGCGAGCAGTACTTC. Encoded protein: CASSLSSFRGPVGGEQYF. Full variable domain (outside the CDR3, taken from reference TRBV7-6 and TRBJ2-7): GAGVSQSPRYKVTKRGQDVALRCDPISGHVSLYWYRQALGQGPEFLTYFNYEAQQDKSGLPNDRFSAERPEGSISTLTIQRTEQRDSAMYRCASSLSSFRGPVGGEQYFGPGTRLTVT.

V gene TRBV7-9 combines with J gene TRBJ2-5; TRBD2 might be the D (6 bases). Germline assignment: CDR1 SEHNR and CDR2 FQNEAQ (reference sequence). Deletions cut 5 bases from V and 1 base from J, with 17 bases between. The CDR3 length is 16 residues. For the CDR3, the DNA is TGTGCCAGCAGCCCCGATGGGGGAGGAATCCAAGAGACCCAGTACTTC. Protein product: CASSPDGGGIQETQYF. Complete variable domain (other parts from reference TRBV7-9 and TRBJ2-5): DTGVSQNPRHKITKRGQNVTFRCDPISEHNRLYWYRQTLGQGPEFLTYFQNEAQLEKSRLLSDRFSAERPKGSFSTLEIQRTEQGDSAMYLCASSPDGGGIQETQYFGPGTRLLVL.